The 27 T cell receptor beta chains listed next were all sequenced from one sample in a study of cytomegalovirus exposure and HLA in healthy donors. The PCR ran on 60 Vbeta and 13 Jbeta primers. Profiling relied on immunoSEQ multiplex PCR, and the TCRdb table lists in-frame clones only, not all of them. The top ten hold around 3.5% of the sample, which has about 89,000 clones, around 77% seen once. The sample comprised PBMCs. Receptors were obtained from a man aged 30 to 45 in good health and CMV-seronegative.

CDR3 DNA sequence: TGTGCCAGTAGTATTCAGCTAGCTGGGTTAGGCAATGAGCAGTTCTTC. Protein: CASSIQLAGLGNEQFF. The chain carries TRBV19 and TRBJ2-1; D is perhaps TRBD2 (5 bases). The CDR3 sequence is 16 residues long. Trimming left V 3 bases short and J 6 bases short, with 18 bases between. Germline CDR1 is LNHDA and CDR2 is SQIVND (reference sequence).

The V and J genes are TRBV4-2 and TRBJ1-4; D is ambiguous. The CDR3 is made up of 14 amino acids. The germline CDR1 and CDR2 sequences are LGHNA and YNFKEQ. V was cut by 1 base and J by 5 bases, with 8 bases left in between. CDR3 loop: CASSQVFENEKLFF. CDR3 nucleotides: TGTGCCAGCAGCCAAGTATTCGAGAATGAAAAACTGTTTTTT.

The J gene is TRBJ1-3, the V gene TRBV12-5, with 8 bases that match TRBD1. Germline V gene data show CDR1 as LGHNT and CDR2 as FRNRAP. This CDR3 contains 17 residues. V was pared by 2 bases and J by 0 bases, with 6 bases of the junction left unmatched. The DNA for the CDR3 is TGTGCTAGTGGTTTGAGGACAGGGACAATCTCTGGAAACACCATATATTTT. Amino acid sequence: CASGLRTGTISGNTIYF.

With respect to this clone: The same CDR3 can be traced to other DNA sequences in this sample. This CDR3 reads CASTLRQGDVDEQYF. For the CDR3, the DNA is TGTGCCAGCACCTTAAGACAGGGCGATGTGGACGAGCAGTACTTC. V and J are TRBV6-1 and TRBJ2-7, with 7 bases that match TRBD1. This CDR3 has 15 residues. The germline V gene encodes CDR1 MNHNS and CDR2 SASEGT. V lost 7 bases to trimming and J lost 5 bases; unmatched junction nucleotides: 14.

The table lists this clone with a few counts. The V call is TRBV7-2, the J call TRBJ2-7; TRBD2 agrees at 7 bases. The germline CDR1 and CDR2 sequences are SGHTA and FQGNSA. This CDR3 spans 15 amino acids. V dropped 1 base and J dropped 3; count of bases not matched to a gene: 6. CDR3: CASSLGSGDIYEQYF. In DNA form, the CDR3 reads TGTGCCAGCAGCTTAGGGAGCGGGGATATCTACGAGCAGTACTTC.

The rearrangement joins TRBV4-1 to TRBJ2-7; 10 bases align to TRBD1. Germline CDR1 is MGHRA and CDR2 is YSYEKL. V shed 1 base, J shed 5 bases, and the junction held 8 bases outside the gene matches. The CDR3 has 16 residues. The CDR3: CASSQGRGQGFDEQYF. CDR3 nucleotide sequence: TGCGCCAGCAGCCAAGGTAGGGGACAGGGGTTCGACGAGCAGTACTTC.

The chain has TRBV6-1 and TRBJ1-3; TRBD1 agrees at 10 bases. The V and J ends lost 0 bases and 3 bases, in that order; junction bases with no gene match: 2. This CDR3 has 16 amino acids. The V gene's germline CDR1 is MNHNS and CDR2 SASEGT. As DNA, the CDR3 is TGTGCCAGCAGTGAAGCGACAGGGGGCCTTGGAAACACCATATATTTT. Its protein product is CASSEATGGLGNTIYF.

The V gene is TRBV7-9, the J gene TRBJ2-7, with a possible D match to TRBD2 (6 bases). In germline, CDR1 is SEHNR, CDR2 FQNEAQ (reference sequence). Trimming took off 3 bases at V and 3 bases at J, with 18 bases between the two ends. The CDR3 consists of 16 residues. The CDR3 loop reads CASSFTGERLGYEQYF. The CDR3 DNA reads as TGTGCCAGCAGCTTTACGGGGGAGAGGTTGGGCTACGAGCAGTACTTC.

The CDR3 sequence: CASSYDGPGGYTF. CDR3 coding DNA: TGCGCCAGCAGCTATGACGGCCCGGGAGGCTACACCTTC. The gene calls are TRBV5-1 and TRBJ1-2; D gene ambiguous. Germline-derived CDR1 and CDR2 are SGHRS and YFSETQ. The CDR3 runs to 13 residues. The V end was cut by 3 bases, the J end by 8 bases, with 14 bases between.

CDR3 residues: CASSLATGTGNTIYF. The CDR3 bases are TGTGCCAGCAGCTTGGCAACAGGCACTGGAAACACCATATATTTT. The chain couples TRBV5-6 to TRBJ1-3; TRBD1 is a possible D gene (5 bases). The CDR3 is 15 residues long. Trimming took 0 bases from V and 2 from J, leaving 9 bases between them. Germline CDR1 SGHDT, CDR2 YYEEEE.

In DNA, the CDR3 is TGCGCCAGCAGCCAAGTGCAGGGGGCTTCCTACGAGCAGTACTTC. It translates to CASSQVQGASYEQYF. V and J are TRBV4-3 and TRBJ2-7, with 8 bases identical to TRBD1. Germline lookup yields CDR1 LGHNA and CDR2 YSLEER. V lost 1 base and J lost 1; bases outside the gene matches: 3. The CDR3 has 15 residues.

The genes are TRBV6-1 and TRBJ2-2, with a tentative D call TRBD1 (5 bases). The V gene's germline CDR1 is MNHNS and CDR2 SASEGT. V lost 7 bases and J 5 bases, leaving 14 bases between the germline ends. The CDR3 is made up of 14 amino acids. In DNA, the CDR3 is TGTGCCAGCACACAGGAGATTCGGACCGGGGAGCTGTTTTTT. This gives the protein CASTQEIRTGELFF.

CDR3 bases: TGTGCCACCAGCAGAGATGTGGGCCGAGAGACCCAGTACTTC. Protein sequence: CATSRDVGRETQYF. The chain joins TRBV15 to TRBJ2-5; no reliable D call. V was trimmed by 0 bases and J by 4 bases, leaving 9 bases between them. CDR1 is LNHNV, CDR2 YYDKDF, per germline (reference sequence). The CDR3 loop spans 14 amino acids.

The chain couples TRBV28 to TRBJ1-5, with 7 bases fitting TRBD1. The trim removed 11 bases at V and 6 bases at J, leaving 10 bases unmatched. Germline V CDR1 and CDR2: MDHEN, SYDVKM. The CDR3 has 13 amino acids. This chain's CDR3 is CACQRQGVQPQHF. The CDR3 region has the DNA TGTGCCTGCCAACGACAGGGAGTTCAGCCCCAGCATTTT.

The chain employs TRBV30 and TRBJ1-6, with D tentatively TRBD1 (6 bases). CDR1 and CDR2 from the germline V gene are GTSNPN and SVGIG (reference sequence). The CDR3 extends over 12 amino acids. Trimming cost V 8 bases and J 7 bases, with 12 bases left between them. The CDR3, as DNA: TGTGCCGGGGGCCGGGAAAATTCACCCCTCCACTTT. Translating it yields CAGGRENSPLHF. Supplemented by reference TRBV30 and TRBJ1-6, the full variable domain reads SQTIHQWPATLVQPVGSPLSLECTVEGTSNPNLYWYRQAAGRGLQLLFYSVGIGQISSEVPQNLSASRPQDRQFILSSKKLLLSDSGFYLCAGGRENSPLHFGNGTRLTVT.

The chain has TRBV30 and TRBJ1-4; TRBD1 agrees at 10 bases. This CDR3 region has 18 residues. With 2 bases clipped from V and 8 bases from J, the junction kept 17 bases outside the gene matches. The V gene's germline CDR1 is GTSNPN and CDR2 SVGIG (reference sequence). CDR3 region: CAWSRGQGMHVSREKLFF. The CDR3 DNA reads TGTGCCTGGAGTAGGGGACAGGGGATGCATGTTTCACGGGAAAAACTGTTTTTT.

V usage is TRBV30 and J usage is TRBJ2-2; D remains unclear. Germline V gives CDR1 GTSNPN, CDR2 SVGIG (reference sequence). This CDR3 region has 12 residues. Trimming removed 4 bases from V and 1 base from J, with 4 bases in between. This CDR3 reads CAWTRNTGELFF. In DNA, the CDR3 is TGTGCCTGGACTCGGAACACCGGGGAGCTGTTTTTT.

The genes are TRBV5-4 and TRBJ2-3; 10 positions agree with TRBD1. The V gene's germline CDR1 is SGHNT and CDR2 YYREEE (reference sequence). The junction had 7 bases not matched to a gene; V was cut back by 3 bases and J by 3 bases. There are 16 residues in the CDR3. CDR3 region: CASSWGPGQGTDTQYF. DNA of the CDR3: TGTGCCAGCAGCTGGGGGCCGGGACAGGGGACAGATACGCAGTATTTT. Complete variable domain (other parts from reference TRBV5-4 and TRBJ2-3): ETGVTQSPTHLIKTRGQQVTLRCSSQSGHNTVSWYQQALGQGPQFIFQYYREEENGRGNFPPRFSGLQFPNYSSELNVNALELDDSALYLCASSWGPGQGTDTQYFGPGTRLTVL.

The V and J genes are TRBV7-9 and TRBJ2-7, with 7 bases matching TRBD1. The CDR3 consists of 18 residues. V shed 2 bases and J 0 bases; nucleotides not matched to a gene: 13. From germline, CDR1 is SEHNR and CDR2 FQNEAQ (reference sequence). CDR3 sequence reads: CASSLSDRRRQGSYEQYF. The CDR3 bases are TGTGCCAGCAGCTTATCGGACAGGAGGCGGCAGGGCTCCTACGAGCAGTACTTC.

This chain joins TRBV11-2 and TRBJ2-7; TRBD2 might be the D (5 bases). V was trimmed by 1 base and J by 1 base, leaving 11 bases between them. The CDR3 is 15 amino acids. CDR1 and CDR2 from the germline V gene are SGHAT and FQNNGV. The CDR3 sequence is CASSLVATISYEQYF. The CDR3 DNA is TGTGCCAGCAGCTTAGTCGCGACTATATCCTACGAGCAGTACTTC.

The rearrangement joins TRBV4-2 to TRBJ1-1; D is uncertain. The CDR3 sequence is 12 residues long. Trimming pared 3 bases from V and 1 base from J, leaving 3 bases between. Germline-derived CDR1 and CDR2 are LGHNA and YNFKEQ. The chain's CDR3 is CASSQRNTEAFF. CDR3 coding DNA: TGTGCCAGCAGCCAGAGGAACACTGAAGCTTTCTTT.

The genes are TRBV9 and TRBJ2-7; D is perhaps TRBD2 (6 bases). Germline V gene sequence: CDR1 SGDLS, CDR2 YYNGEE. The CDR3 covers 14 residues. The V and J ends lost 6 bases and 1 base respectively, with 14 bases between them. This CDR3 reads CASTPGGESYEQYF. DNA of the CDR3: TGTGCCAGCACCCCGGGCGGGGAGTCCTACGAGCAGTACTTC.

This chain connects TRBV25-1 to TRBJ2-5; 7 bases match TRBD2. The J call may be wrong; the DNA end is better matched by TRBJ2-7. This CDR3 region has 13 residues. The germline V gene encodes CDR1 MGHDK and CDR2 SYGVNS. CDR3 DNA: TGTGCCAGCAGGGGGGGGAGCTCCTACGAGCAGTACTTC. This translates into CASRGGSSYEQYF.

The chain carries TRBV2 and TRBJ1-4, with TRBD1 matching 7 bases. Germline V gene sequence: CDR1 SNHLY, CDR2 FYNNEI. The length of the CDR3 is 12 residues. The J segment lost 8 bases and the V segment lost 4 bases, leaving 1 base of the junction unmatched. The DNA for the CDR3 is TGTGCCAGCAGTGCACAGGGGGAAAAACTGTTTTTT. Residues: CASSAQGEKLFF.

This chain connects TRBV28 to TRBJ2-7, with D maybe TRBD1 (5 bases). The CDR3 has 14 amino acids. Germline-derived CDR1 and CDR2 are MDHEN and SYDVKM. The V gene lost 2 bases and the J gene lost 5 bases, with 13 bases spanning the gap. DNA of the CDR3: TGTGCCAGCAGTTTACCAGTCCCAGGGAACGAGCAGTACTTC. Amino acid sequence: CASSLPVPGNEQYF.

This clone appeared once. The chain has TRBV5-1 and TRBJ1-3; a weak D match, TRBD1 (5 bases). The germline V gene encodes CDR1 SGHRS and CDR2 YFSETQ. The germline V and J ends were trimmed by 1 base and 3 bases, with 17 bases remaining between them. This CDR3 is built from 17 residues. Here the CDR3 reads CASSLWTTQVGGNTIYF. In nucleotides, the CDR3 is TGCGCCAGCAGCTTGTGGACAACCCAGGTCGGTGGAAACACCATATATTTT.

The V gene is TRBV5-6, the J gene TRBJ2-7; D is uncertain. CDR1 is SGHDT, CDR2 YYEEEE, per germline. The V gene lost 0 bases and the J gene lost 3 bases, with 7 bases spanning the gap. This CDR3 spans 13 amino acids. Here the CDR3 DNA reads TGTGCCAGCAGCTTGGTATCGGGCTACGAGCAGTACTTC. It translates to CASSLVSGYEQYF. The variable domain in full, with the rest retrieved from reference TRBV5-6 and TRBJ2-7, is DAGVTQSPTHLIKTRGQQVTLRCSPKSGHDTVSWYQQALGQGPQFIFQYYEEEERQRGNFPDRFSGHQFPNYSSELNVNALLLGDSALYLCASSLVSGYEQYFGPGTRLTVT.